This T cell receptor (beta chain) derives from a study of technical replicates of blood from a handful of donors. Sequencing used immunoSEQ multiplex PCR; TCRdb keeps in-frame clones, though not all of them. The sample carries some 94,000 clones, roughly 94% recorded once. The V gene lost 1 base and the J gene lost 2 bases, with 6 bases spanning the gap. CDR1 LNHNV and CDR2 YYDKDF come from the germline V gene (reference sequence). This CDR3 comprises 14 residues. The sequencing sample was made of T cells isolated from PBMCs. V gene TRBV15 combines with J gene TRBJ2-1, with D perhaps TRBD2 (6 bases). The receptor's source is a human donor in good health. CDR3 nucleotide sequence: TGTGCCACCAGCAGAGGGACTACCTACAATGAGCAGTTCTTC. It translates to CATSRGTTYNEQFF.